The 8 T cell receptor beta chains below come from one sample, sequenced in a study of blood T cells in healthy people across ages. A second about 7 to 11 cycle PCR used barcoded and J-beta primers. TCRdb redid the calling of the 5' RACE reads with MiXCR, one entry per CDR3 protein. This table holds 800,000 to 950,000 distinct CDR3 sequences, under 35% found once. These sequences were also reported in another study, on T cells of mothers and their children.

The specimen sequenced was blood. The source of these receptors is a woman aged 40 to 50 in good health.

V gene TRBV12-3 or TRBV12-4 combines with J gene TRBJ1-2, with D tentatively TRBD1 (5 bases). V lost 7 bases and J 7 bases, leaving 22 bases between the germline ends. CDR3 size: 15 residues. In DNA form, the CDR3 reads TGTGCCAGCACCCGACTGGGGGATTGGGCCGGTGGCTACACCTTC. Translated: CASTRLGDWAGGYTF.

This clonotype has just a few counts. The genes are TRBV28 and TRBJ2-7; D is perhaps TRBD2 (5 bases). V was cut by 1 base and J by 1 base, with 8 bases left in between. The CDR3 contains 14 residues. CDR1 and CDR2 from the germline V gene are MDHEN and SYDVKM. The CDR3 region is CASSLLGVSYEQYF. The CDR3 DNA sequence: TGTGCCAGCAGTTTATTGGGAGTATCCTACGAGCAGTACTTC.

On this clonotype: This clone may be a read error of a much larger clone one base away. The rearrangement links TRBV9 to TRBJ2-1; TRBD2 agrees at 14 bases. The J call may be wrong; the DNA end is better matched by TRBJ2-7. CDR1 SGDLS and CDR2 YYNGEE come from the germline V gene. The CDR3 spans 17 residues. The CDR3 region is CASSVGLAGGSYNEQYF. Here the CDR3 DNA reads TGTGCCAGCAGCGTAGGACTAGCGGGGGGGAGCTACAATGAGCAGTACTTC.

This clonotype has just a few counts. V usage is TRBV12-3 or TRBV12-4 and J usage is TRBJ2-3; 14 bases are a match to TRBD2. After removal of 3 bases from V and 2 bases from J, the junction contained 7 bases not matched to a gene. This CDR3 contains 18 residues. The CDR3 bases are TGTGCCAGCAGTTTTAGAAAGGGACTAGCGGGGGACACAGATACGCAGTATTTT. This codes for CASSFRKGLAGDTDTQYF.

This clonotype was seen more than once but under ten times. The chain couples TRBV5-1 to TRBJ2-3; no clear D. The CDR3 length is 15 residues. The germline V and J ends were trimmed by 4 bases and 6 bases, with 18 bases remaining between them. The germline CDR1 and CDR2 sequences are SGHRS and YFSETQ. Here the CDR3 DNA reads TGCGCCAGCAGCCACCGGTCGAGCCTCATGGATACGCAGTATTTT. Translating it yields CASSHRSSLMDTQYF.

The chain combines TRBV5-5 with TRBJ2-3, with no clear D. Germline CDR1 is SGHKS and CDR2 is YYEKEE (reference sequence). The V gene lost 6 bases and the J gene lost 1 base, with 21 bases spanning the gap. The CDR3 has 17 residues. The CDR3 nucleotides read TGTGCCAGCACCCCCACCGGTGGGTCTCGGGGCACAGATACGCAGTATTTT. This encodes CASTPTGGSRGTDTQYF.

This clonotype has at least ten counts. The chain has TRBV6-6 and TRBJ1-2, with 7 bases matching TRBD1. V lost 1 base to trimming and J lost 1 base; unmatched junction nucleotides: 9. Germline CDR1 reads MNHNY; CDR2 reads SVGAGI (reference sequence). The CDR3 sequence is 17 residues long. The CDR3, as DNA: TGTGCCAGCAGTTACTTTTCGCAGGGGGGATTTAACTATGGCTACACCTTC. It translates to CASSYFSQGGFNYGYTF.

This clonotype appeared many times. The genes are TRBV29-1 and TRBJ2-1, with 13 positions matching TRBD2. Losses at the gene ends were 7 bases for V and 6 bases for J; bases not matched to a gene: 3. This CDR3 is 13 amino acids long. Germline CDR1 SQVTM, CDR2 ANQGSEA. CDR3: CSGGLAGANEQFF. The DNA of the CDR3 is TGCAGCGGTGGACTAGCGGGGGCCAATGAGCAGTTCTTC.